This T cell receptor beta chain was sequenced for a study of cytomegalovirus exposure and HLA in healthy donors. General observations from the study: TCR sequences were mostly rare, though some public TCRs occurred in many donors.

About this clone itself: The antigen remains undetermined.

The CDR3 spans 16 residues. Germline V lookup: CDR1 SGHAT, CDR2 FQNNGV. After removal of 1 base from V and 3 bases from J, the junction contained 6 bases not matched to a gene. PCR was performed using 60 Vbeta and 13 Jbeta primers. Clones were read by immunoSEQ multiplex PCR, and TCRdb kept only the in-frame ones, dropping some. This sample has about 78,000 clones, with less than 85% found just once. The sequence derives from a woman aged 50 to 65 in good health and CMV-seronegative. The genes are TRBV11-2 and TRBJ2-3, with 8 positions matching TRBD2. The material sequenced was PBMCs. In nucleotides, the CDR3 is TGTGCCAGCAGCTTAGGGCACCGGGGGGGGACAGATACGCAGTATTTT. Protein product: CASSLGHRGGTDTQYF.